Listed below are T cell receptor beta chains from one sample, sequenced in a study of T cells after yellow fever vaccination. A single record per CDR3 protein comes from TCRdb applying MiXCR to the 5' RACE reads. The sample shows about 210,000 distinct CDR3 sequences, around 3.1% of them seen only once. The sequenced sample was CD4+ T cells sorted from PBMCs, obtained 10 days after the yellow fever booster vaccination. These receptors all stem from a man aged 18 to 35 who received the YFV17D yellow fever vaccine. Each CDR3 is given with its conserved first and last residue.

TRBV5-1,CASNNGGKQIYEQYF
TRBV3-1,CASSQNPGTSSETQYF
TRBV7-9,CASSLEGVAGWQPQHF
TRBV5-1,CASSLRTEDSPLHF
TRBV5-1,CASSLYRTRGGETQYF
TRBV27,CASSWGGGSNEKLFF
TRBV7-8,CASSLVVRGGLNEQYF
TRBV12-3/TRBV12-4,CASSRDSVNTEAFF
TRBV10-1,CASSAGTPSLKLFF
TRBV10-3,CAISVTVTSTDTQYF
TRBV18,CASSPRDRGAHEQYF
TRBV6-2/TRBV6-3,CASSGPGSNYGYTF
TRBV19,CASSVTGFPTGANVLTF
TRBV5-5,CASSRQGTDTQYF
TRBV29-1,CSVRDGNQPQHF
TRBV15,CATSSQLEEANYGYTF
TRBV5-5,CASSPDRAVLYGYTF
TRBV9,CASSVGESSYNEQFF
TRBV10-3,CAIRTSGGAWEQFF
TRBV18,CASSPSGTVSGNTIYF
TRBV5-6,CASSWTGPNNSPLHF
TRBV5-4,CASTTQGGQETQYF
TRBV11-2,CASSFSGDEQFF
TRBV5-1,CASRISSYEQYF
TRBV11-2,CASSLRRGGRDTQYF
TRBV6-5,CASSYSGSGGTNTGELFF
TRBV28,CASSLWPGGETGELFF
TRBV12-3/TRBV12-4,CASSWEGPLHF
TRBV20-1,CSARDRRSGGITDTQYF
TRBV7-8,CASNLQAQGVYNSPLHF
TRBV19,CASSIGSGGLDTQYF
TRBV5-1,CASTNPEGAGETQYF
TRBV7-3,CASSPTLTSGGSSAWFF
TRBV6-1,CASSEMWGGTGELFF
TRBV12-3/TRBV12-4,CASTKEGRRGDYEQYF
TRBV5-1,CASSPDGNTEAFF
TRBV6-5,CASRAYRDTGELFF
TRBV7-2,CASSLAVGQAYNEQFF
TRBV3-1,CASSQARTYEQYF
TRBV20-1,CSATSPQGTEAFF
TRBV4-3,CASSQDIMSYGYTF
TRBV7-9,CASSLVMGPNTGELFF
TRBV20-1,CSARVTGKETQYF
TRBV18,CASSLGRQGTGYGYTF
TRBV24-1,CATSDPPGLAGVSEHFF
TRBV7-2,CASSWGLAGNTGELFF
TRBV5-1,CASKFEVGEKLFF
TRBV20-1,CSAYLMGPEQYF
TRBV19,CASRTGFNTGELFF
TRBV18,CASTQVLGFNEQFF
TRBV4-3,CASSQGVHYEQYF
TRBV7-9,CASSLTSGDPQYF